One and the same sample provided the 11 T cell receptor beta chains below, sequenced in a study of response to subunit inactivated influenza vaccine (dated by TCRdb to the late 2010s). The library was prepared using RT-PCR. The data were produced on an Illumina HiSeq 2500. TCRdb passed the public sequencing reads through fastp at Q25 and MiXCR, retaining productive beta sequences. Here each entry gathers all rows of one CDR3 protein and keeps the most common genes and DNA. This sample comprises approximately 490,000 distinct CDR3 sequences, under 8.5% of them detected only once. The ten top clones hold over 10% of the sample. This sample comprised PBMCs from blood, obtained approximately 25 months after vaccination. Source of these receptors: a man aged 50 to 69 who received an inactivated influenza vaccine. Donor details come from another sample of the same person, matched by shared clones.

In its sample, this clonotype was seen many times. This chain connects TRBV12-3 or TRBV12-4 to TRBJ2-7, with a possible D match to TRBD1 (5 bases). Trimming cost V 5 bases and J 3 bases, with 11 bases left between them. CDR3 length: 13 amino acids. The CDR3 region is CASSTSGFYEQYF. CDR3 DNA sequence: TGTGCCAGCAGTACCTCAGGGTTCTACGAGCAGTACTTC.

This clonotype turned up a few times. The V call is TRBV20-1, the J call TRBJ1-1; D is possibly TRBD1 (5 bases). This CDR3 has 17 residues. From germline, CDR1 is DFQATT and CDR2 SNEGSKA (reference sequence). Trimming stripped 3 bases from V and 0 bases from J, with 20 bases between. CDR3 in amino acids: CSASYRSPYRMNTEAFF. Here the CDR3 DNA reads TGCAGTGCTAGTTACAGGTCCCCCTACAGAATGAACACTGAAGCTTTCTTT.

The sample holds many counts of this clonotype. Here the CDR3 DNA reads TGTGCCAGCAGCGCGACCTACGAGCAGTACTTC. This gives the protein CASSATYEQYF. The V and J genes are TRBV7-9 and TRBJ2-7; D gene uncertain. The CDR3 loop spans 11 amino acids. V was shortened by 5 bases and J by 2 bases, with 4 bases between the two germline ends. Germline V gives CDR1 SEHNR, CDR2 FQNEAQ (reference sequence).

This clonotype appeared a few times. The CDR3 protein is CASSEAAGVGNEQFF. For the CDR3, the DNA is TGTGCCAGCAGTGAAGCAGCGGGAGTAGGAAATGAGCAGTTCTTC. The chain uses TRBV2 and TRBJ2-1; 8 bases line up with TRBD2. Germline CDR1 and CDR2: SNHLY and FYNNEI. The CDR3 runs 15 residues. V gave up 0 bases and J gave up 7 bases; unmatched junction bases: 5.

The V call is TRBV7-7, the J call TRBJ2-1, with TRBD1 matching over 9 bases. This CDR3 spans 16 amino acids. Per germline, CDR1 SSHAT and CDR2 FNYEAQ (reference sequence). J lost 5 bases, V lost 5 bases, and 10 bases had no gene match. The CDR3 here is CASSPLQGAVDNEQFF. The CDR3 nucleotides are TGTGCCAGCAGCCCCTTACAGGGGGCCGTGGACAATGAGCAGTTCTTC.

The sample holds many counts of this clonotype. V usage is TRBV11-2 and J usage is TRBJ2-1, with D maybe TRBD2 (5 bases). Trimming took 5 bases from V and 1 from J, leaving 12 bases between them. The CDR3 runs 15 residues. Germline CDR1 reads SGHAT; CDR2 reads FQNNGV. CDR3 amino acids: CASSQGLNSYNEQFF. CDR3 sequence (DNA): TGTGCCAGCAGCCAAGGACTGAATTCCTACAATGAGCAGTTCTTC.

This clonotype was recorded at least ten times. The chain is built from TRBV5-1 and TRBJ2-5, with 9 nucleotides matching TRBD2. The V gene end was trimmed by 0 bases and the J gene end by 3 bases; junction bases not matched to a gene: 3. CDR1 is SGHRS, CDR2 YFSETQ, per germline. The CDR3 has 15 amino acids. CDR3 residues: CASSLEASGEETQYF. The CDR3 DNA is TGCGCCAGCAGCTTGGAAGCTAGCGGGGAAGAGACCCAGTACTTC.

A few counts support this clonotype. The rearrangement uses TRBV21-1 and TRBJ1-5; the D call TRBD1 from the table was never checked on the DNA. TRBV21-1 is a listed pseudogene. CDR3 length: 16 amino acids. This chain's CDR3 is CTSLGRGPLSNQPQHF. CDR3 bases: TGTACCAGCTTGGGCAGGGGGCCGCTAAGCAATCAGCCCCAGCATTTT.

This clonotype has only a few counts. J is TRBJ2-1 and V is TRBV12-3 or TRBV12-4; D tentatively fits TRBD1 or TRBD2 (5 bases each). Trimming took 5 bases from V and 8 from J, leaving 19 bases between them. The CDR3 has 15 amino acids. The CDR3 nucleotides are TGTGCCAGCAGTGGGGGAACAGGCCCTTGGGATGAGCAGTTCTTC. Translation gives CASSGGTGPWDEQFF.

This clonotype was seen repeatedly, ten times or more. This sequence joins TRBV12-3 or TRBV12-4 and TRBJ2-7, with 7 nucleotides matching TRBD1. CDR3 length: 14 residues. Trimming took 3 bases from V and 2 from J; bases not matched to a gene: 4. This chain's CDR3 is CASSLGRGTYEQYF. In DNA, the CDR3 is TGTGCCAGCAGTTTGGGCAGGGGGACCTACGAGCAGTACTTC.

This clonotype came up a few times. The chain is built from TRBV7-2 and TRBJ2-5; TRBD2 might be the D (6 bases). Germline V gives CDR1 SGHTA, CDR2 FQGNSA. V was trimmed by 0 bases and J by 3 bases, leaving 11 bases between them. CDR3 length: 15 residues. The CDR3 spells CASSLAGWTKETQYF. The CDR3, as DNA: TGTGCCAGCAGCTTAGCCGGGTGGACTAAAGAGACCCAGTACTTC.